Shown below are 24 T cell receptor beta chains from a single sample sequenced in a study of metastatic and nonmetastatic thyroid tumors. Each patient went into thyroid surgery without having received any treatment. TCRdb re-clonotyped the PCR reads through MiXCR. In the table there are some 38,000 clones, 13% of which are singletons. What was sequenced was blood. The source is a female donor with papillary thyroid cancer or a benign thyroid nodule (not recorded which). Some clones in this sample may be carry-over from other donors' samples.

This clone showed up just a few times. The chain uses TRBV5-4 and TRBJ1-1; a weak D match, TRBD1 (5 bases). V dropped 6 bases and J dropped 6 bases, with 15 bases sitting between them. The CDR3 runs to 13 residues. Looked up from germline, CDR1 is SGHNT and CDR2 is YYREEE (reference sequence). CDR3 protein: CASIPVGGSEAFF. The CDR3 DNA follows: TGTGCCAGCATTCCCGTTGGGGGTTCTGAAGCTTTCTTT.

The sample holds many counts of this clone. The chain's CDR3 is CASSPATAETMNTEAFF. Written as DNA, the CDR3 is TGTGCCAGCAGTCCTGCGACGGCAGAAACTATGAACACTGAAGCTTTCTTT. V gene TRBV11-2 combines with J gene TRBJ1-1; no firm D call. CDR1 is SGHAT and CDR2 is FQNNGV in the germline V gene. Between the trimmed V and J ends, which lost 6 bases and 0 bases, there was a span of 20 bases. The CDR3 spans 17 residues.

This clone has a count of ten or more. This chain links TRBV6-4 with TRBJ2-4, with 8 bases aligning to TRBD1. V shed 7 bases and J 3 bases; nucleotides not matched to a gene: 11. Germline loops: CDR1 MRHNA, CDR2 SNTAGT. The CDR3 extends over 16 amino acids. CDR3 DNA sequence: TGTGCCAGCATCAGTACCGGGACAGGAGTCAAAAACATTCAGTACTTC. The encoded protein is CASISTGTGVKNIQYF.

This clone showed up just a few times. The V gene is TRBV28, the J gene TRBJ1-2, with 9 bases aligning to TRBD1. V lost 7 bases, J lost 1 base, and 7 bases stayed unmatched. This CDR3 is 15 amino acids long. Germline V gives CDR1 MDHEN, CDR2 SYDVKM. CDR3 region: CASIPGDRDNYGYTF. CDR3 in DNA: TGTGCCAGCATACCTGGGGACAGGGATAACTATGGCTACACCTTC.

The chain recombines TRBV24-1 with TRBJ1-6; tentative D call: TRBD1 (5 bases). The CDR3 runs to 20 residues. From germline, CDR1 is KGHDR and CDR2 SFDVKD. Trimming removed 9 bases from V and 6 bases from J, with 32 bases in between. CDR3 in amino acids: CATWVTWIAEGTFFNSPLHF. The CDR3 nucleotides are TGTGCCACCTGGGTTACTTGGATAGCGGAGGGGACGTTTTTTAATTCACCCCTCCACTTT.

This clone was recorded at least ten times. The chain recombines TRBV28 with TRBJ2-5; maybe TRBD1 (6 bases). Trimming removed 4 bases at V and 1 base at J, with 13 bases between. The CDR3 loop spans 15 amino acids. Germline V gives CDR1 MDHEN, CDR2 SYDVKM. As DNA, the CDR3 is TGTGCCAGCAGTTCCCACGGGACACTCCAAGAGACCCAGTACTTC. Its translation: CASSSHGTLQETQYF. The variable domain in full, with the rest retrieved from reference TRBV28 and TRBJ2-5, is DVKVTQSSRYLVKRTGEKVFLECVQDMDHENMFWYRQDPGLGLRLIYFSYDVKMKEKGDIPEGYSVSREKKERFSLILESASTNQTSMYLCASSSHGTLQETQYFGPGTRLLVL.

This clone was observed at least ten times. The chain is built from TRBV3-1 and TRBJ2-2; maybe TRBD1 (5 bases). Trimming took 0 bases from V and 6 from J, leaving 11 bases between them. This CDR3 has 15 amino acids. Germline CDR1 LGHDT, CDR2 YNNKEL (reference sequence). The CDR3 region has the DNA TGTGCCAGCAGCCAAGATCAAGGGGCAGCCGGGGAGCTGTTTTTT. This gives the protein CASSQDQGAAGELFF. The full variable domain, with the rest looked up from reference TRBV3-1 and TRBJ2-2, is DTAVSQTPKYLVTQMGNDKSIKCEQNLGHDTMYWYKQDSKKFLKIMFSYNNKELIINETVPNRFSPKSPDKAHLNLHINSLELGDSAVYFCASSQDQGAAGELFFGEGSRLTVL.

The gene calls are TRBV7-2 and TRBJ2-1; D may match TRBD1 or TRBD2 (5 bases each). Trimming left V 0 bases short and J 2 bases short, with 11 bases between. The CDR3 has 16 residues. The V gene's germline CDR1 is SGHTA and CDR2 FQGNSA. This CDR3 reads CASSLAGTLAYNEQFF. In nucleotides, the CDR3 is TGTGCCAGCAGCTTAGCCGGGACGCTTGCCTACAATGAGCAGTTCTTC.

This clone has a count of ten or more. J is TRBJ1-2 and V is TRBV24-1; perhaps TRBD1 as D (5 bases). CDR1 and CDR2 (germline): KGHDR, SFDVKD. The CDR3 is made up of 13 amino acids. Trimming took off 6 bases at V and 4 bases at J, with 11 bases between the two ends. CDR3 region: CATSPPGGYGYTF. The CDR3 coding sequence is TGTGCCACCAGTCCCCCGGGGGGCTATGGCTACACCTTC.

As regards this clone: Compared with germline, one end of the junction differs, possibly owing to a read error. This chain connects TRBV9 to TRBJ2-2, with 8 bases matching TRBD1. The CDR3 runs 17 residues. Germline CDR1 and CDR2: SGDLS and YYNGEE. CDR3 amino acids: CAISVSPGTGNTGELFF. The CDR3 DNA reads as TGTGCCATCAGCGTTAGTCCCGGGACAGGGAACACCGGGGAGCTGTTTTTT.

This clone was seen at least ten times. This sequence joins TRBV30 and TRBJ1-1; D is unclear. Germline assignment: CDR1 GTSNPN and CDR2 SVGIG (reference sequence). CDR3 length: 11 residues. The CDR3 spells CARQTNTEAFF. CDR3 in DNA: TGTGCGCGGCAAACGAACACTGAAGCTTTCTTT.

This clone was counted many times. The rearrangement uses TRBV28 and TRBJ2-4; possibly TRBD1 or TRBD2 for D (5 bases each). The CDR3 contains 14 residues. Germline lookup yields CDR1 MDHEN and CDR2 SYDVKM. V was cut by 2 bases and J by 1 base, with 6 bases left in between. CDR3 sequence reads: CASSLGGAKNIQYF. The CDR3 DNA reads as TGTGCCAGCAGTTTAGGGGGTGCCAAAAACATTCAGTACTTC.

This clone was seen a handful of times. One junction end does not reproduce the germline sequence, and a read error may be involved. The chain couples TRBV30 to TRBJ1-5; 9 nucleotides agree with TRBD1. Germline V gives CDR1 GTSNPN, CDR2 SVGIG (reference sequence). The CDR3 spans 15 residues. The CDR3 sequence: CAWSGGQGINQPRHF. The CDR3 nucleotides read TGTGCCTGGAGTGGGGGACAGGGAATCAATCAGCCCCGGCATTTT. Together with reference TRBV30 and TRBJ1-5, the CDR3 gives the full variable domain: SQTIHQWPATLVQPVGSPLSLECTVEGTSNPNLYWYRQAAGRGLQLLFYSVGIGQISSEVPQNLSASRPQDRQFILSSKKLLLSDSGFYLCAWSGGQGINQPRHFGDGTRLSIL.

This clone turned up a few times. CDR3 nucleotides: TGTGCCAGCAGTCGAAAACGACAGGACTCCTACGAGCAGTACTTC. Protein sequence: CASSRKRQDSYEQYF. J is TRBJ2-7 and V is TRBV2; possibly TRBD1 for D (6 bases). The CDR3 is 15 amino acids. In germline, CDR1 is SNHLY, CDR2 FYNNEI. Trimming shortened V by 5 bases and J by 0 bases, and 14 bases separated the two germline ends.

V and J are TRBV12-5 and TRBJ1-1; 8 bases are a match to TRBD1. V was clipped by 4 bases and J by 1 base; unmatched bases: 11. Germline V gives CDR1 LGHNT, CDR2 FRNRAP. The CDR3 has 17 residues. The CDR3 reads CASGSSVHGQGNTEAFF. For the CDR3, the DNA is TGTGCTAGTGGTTCCAGCGTCCACGGACAGGGGAACACTGAAGCTTTCTTT.

Many counts were recorded for this clone. The rearrangement uses TRBV4-1 and TRBJ2-2; weak D call: TRBD1 (5 bases). The ends were cut back, 1 base at V and 4 bases at J, with 7 bases in the middle. This CDR3 comprises 14 residues. Germline V gene lookup returns CDR1 MGHRA and CDR2 YSYEKL. The CDR3 region is CASSQARATGELFF. The CDR3 nucleotides read TGCGCCAGCAGCCAAGCCAGGGCCACCGGGGAGCTGTTTTTT.

This clone occurred many times. This sequence joins TRBV2 and TRBJ1-6; the D gene is possibly TRBD1 (5 bases). The CDR3 extends over 14 amino acids. Germline V gene sequence: CDR1 SNHLY, CDR2 FYNNEI. V lost 4 bases and J 9 bases, leaving 13 bases between the germline ends. CDR3 residues: CASSGGKGVSPLHF. The CDR3, as DNA: TGTGCCAGCAGTGGGGGGAAAGGAGTTTCACCCCTCCACTTT.

This clone was counted ten times or more. The rearrangement uses TRBV27 and TRBJ1-2; D ambiguous. Germline loops: CDR1 MNHEY, CDR2 SMNVEV (reference sequence). V lost 2 bases, J lost 2 bases, and 9 bases lay in between. This CDR3 comprises 14 residues. The CDR3 bases are TGTGCCAGCAGTTTAAGAGGACGGAACTATGGCTACACCTTC. Translated: CASSLRGRNYGYTF.

This clone was seen at least ten times. This chain joins TRBV24-1 and TRBJ2-3, with 9 bases identical to TRBD2. Unmatched junction bases numbered 5, after V lost 5 bases and J lost 3 bases. This CDR3 is 15 amino acids long. Germline V gene data show CDR1 as KGHDR and CDR2 as SFDVKD. The CDR3 DNA sequence: TGTGCCACCAGTGCAGGGACTAGCCGAACAGATACGCAGTATTTT. It translates to CATSAGTSRTDTQYF.

This clone appeared many times. The gene calls are TRBV28 and TRBJ2-2, with 11 bases that match TRBD1. The CDR3 consists of 16 residues. V lost 5 bases to trimming and J lost 4 bases; unmatched junction nucleotides: 6. Germline V gene lookup returns CDR1 MDHEN and CDR2 SYDVKM. The CDR3 region has the DNA TGTGCCAGCAGTCGTCGGACAGGGGGCCCCACCGGGGAGCTGTTTTTT. Translated, it gives CASSRRTGGPTGELFF.

CDR3 residues: CASRFWSRGVYEQYF. As DNA, the CDR3 is TGTGCCAGCCGTTTCTGGTCTCGCGGAGTTTACGAGCAGTACTTC. The rearrangement uses TRBV6-5 and TRBJ2-7; D uncertain. From germline, CDR1 is MNHEY and CDR2 SVGAGI. V was clipped by 8 bases and J by 4 bases, with 21 bases between them. This CDR3 has 15 amino acids.

This clone was found a few times. The chain combines TRBV6-5 with TRBJ2-5; D remains ambiguous. Germline assignment: CDR1 MNHEY and CDR2 SVGAGI. V was shortened by 0 bases and J by 1 base, with 0 bases between the two germline ends. The CDR3 is 12 amino acids. The CDR3 DNA reads TGTGCCAGCAGTTACTCCCAAGAGACCCAGTACTTC. Amino acid sequence: CASSYSQETQYF.

This clone was recorded many times. The chain employs TRBV7-3 and TRBJ2-5; perhaps TRBD1 as D (6 bases). Per germline, CDR1 SGHTA and CDR2 FQGTGA. V dropped 4 bases and J dropped 1 base, with 13 bases sitting between them. There are 15 residues in the CDR3. CDR3: CASSSHQGPQETQYF. In DNA form, the CDR3 reads TGTGCCAGCAGCTCGCATCAGGGGCCCCAAGAGACCCAGTACTTC. Full variable domain (rest looked up from reference TRBV7-3 and TRBJ2-5): GAGVSQTPSNKVTEKGKYVELRCDPISGHTALYWYRQSLGQGPEFLIYFQGTGAADDSGLPNDRFFAVRPEGSVSTLKIQRTERGDSAVYLCASSSHQGPQETQYFGPGTRLLVL.

This clone was seen a handful of times. This chain's CDR3 is CASTPSCFGHYF. The CDR3, as DNA: TGTGCCAGCACCCCCTCGTGTTTCGGGCATTACTTC. The rearrangement links TRBV6-1 to TRBJ2-7; D is unresolved. The CDR3 is 12 residues long. V dropped 7 bases and J dropped 13 bases, with 20 bases sitting between them. CDR1 MNHNS and CDR2 SASEGT come from the germline V gene.